The present entry profiles one T cell receptor (beta chain) with its context. Bulk tissue was left unsorted, and RNA and DNA were co-extracted from about 19-30 mg of it. This entry is derived from a study of tumor-infiltrating lymphocytes in primary liver carcinoma. The CDR3 length is 17 residues. V lost 0 bases, J lost 15 bases, and 19 bases stayed unmatched. Germline-derived CDR1 and CDR2 are MGHRA and YSYEKL. Researchers generated TCR beta cDNA from approximately 520 ng of total RNA, relying on a constant-region primer. The TCR beta library was amplified through three nested multiplex PCR rounds in a modified ARM-PCR procedure. TRBV1-TRBV30 forward primers paired with a C-beta reverse primer were used in the first two PCR rounds, which ran roughly 9 cycles each. TCRdb analysed the multiplex PCR reads with MiXCR anew, one entry per CDR3 protein. Of roughly 120,000 distinct CDR3 sequences in the sample, approximately 71% were seen once.

V and J are TRBV4-1 and TRBJ2-3, with 9 bases identical to TRBD1. Sequencing input: tumor-adjacent normal liver tissue. The receptor's source is a woman aged 60-75 years with primary liver carcinoma and hepatitis B virus infection. CDR3 amino acids: CASSQDLYRGRADTYYF. Written as DNA, the CDR3 is TGCGCCAGCAGCCAAGATCTCTACAGGGGGCGAGCGGATACGTATTATTTT.